Listed below are T cell receptor beta chains from one sample, sequenced in a study of blood T cell repertoires in COVID-19. Sequencing was performed with immunoSEQ multiplex PCR; in TCRdb, only in-frame clones are kept and a portion is missing. The data hold hundreds of thousands of clones, with 80% to 90% observed a single time. The sequenced sample consisted of PBMCs or T cells enriched from blood (not recorded which). The source is a man aged 35 to 55 who had recovered from COVID-19. The CDR3 runs from the conserved cysteine through the conserved F or W. The order of the fields is V gene, clone size, J gene, D gene, CDR3 DNA, CDR3 protein. A D gene is named only where the DNA matches it firmly. Expanded clones are given a class, and other clones once, few, many or no size at all.

TRBV7-9	NA	TRBJ2-1	TRBD2	TGTGCCAGCAGCTTACTATCTGGGCAGGGAGGGAACAATGAGCAGTTCTTC	CASSLLSGQGGNNEQFF
TRBV7-2	NA	TRBJ1-1	NA	TGTGCCAGCAGCCCCGAGGCAGTCGAAGCTTTCTTT	CASSPEAVEAFF
TRBV2	NA	TRBJ1-1	NA	TGTGCCAGCAATCCACAGGGCAGGAACACTGAAGCTTTCTTT	CASNPQGRNTEAFF
TRBV19	NA	TRBJ2-1	TRBD2	TGTGCCAGTACTCTACGGCGGGGGGGCGATGAGCAGTTCTTC	CASTLRRGGDEQFF
TRBV2	NA	TRBJ1-5	TRBD1	TGTGCCAGCACTATGGACAGGGGAAATCAGCCCCAGCATTTT	CASTMDRGNQPQHF
TRBV5-1	NA	TRBJ2-3	TRBD2	TGCGCCAGCAGCTTGGACGGGACTAGCGGCAGCACAGATACGCAGTATTTT	CASSLDGTSGSTDTQYF
TRBV7-9	NA	TRBJ2-1	NA	TGTGCCAGCAGTCATCCCCCCGGACAGTCATGGACACCGCAGTTCTTC	CASSHPPGQSWTPQFF
TRBV5-1	NA	TRBJ2-1	TRBD2	TGCGCCAGCAGCTCTTTCCGACTAGCGGGAGGGTGGGACAATGAGCAGTTCTTC	CASSSFRLAGGWDNEQFF
TRBV30	NA	TRBJ1-4	NA	TGTGCCTGGAGTGTACTTAAGGAAAAACTGTTTTTT	CAWSVLKEKLFF
TRBV5-1	once	TRBJ2-5	TRBD1	TGCGCCAGCAGCTTGGCAGGGGGCGCCAGAGAGACCCAGTACTTC	CASSLAGGARETQYF
TRBV5-1	NA	TRBJ2-3	NA	TGCGCCAGCAGCTTGGAGGAGGCTACCACAGATACGCAGTATTTT	CASSLEEATTDTQYF
TRBV3-1/TRBV3-2	once	TRBJ1-2	NA	TGTGCCAGCAGCCAGGCGGGACGGCCCCTGGGCTACACCTTC	CASSQAGRPLGYTF
TRBV6-5	NA	TRBJ2-1	TRBD1	TGTGCCAGCAGCAGGACAGGGGGTGTTTACAATGAGCAGTTCTTC	CASSRTGGVYNEQFF
TRBV6-2/TRBV6-3	NA	TRBJ2-1	NA	TGTGCCAGCAGTCGGAACAGGTATGAGCAGTTCTTC	CASSRNRYEQFF
TRBV14	once	TRBJ2-7	TRBD1	TGTGCCAGCAGCCACTTAAGGGACAGGGGGCCCGAGCAGTACTTC	CASSHLRDRGPEQYF
TRBV20-1	NA	TRBJ1-4	NA	TGCAGTGCAAGTGGGTTAGCTAATGAAAAACTGTTTTTT	CSASGLANEKLFF
TRBV19	few	TRBJ1-2	NA	TGTGCCAGTAGTAGGGATCGACAGGAACGGAGCTATGGCTACACCTTC	CASSRDRQERSYGYTF
TRBV4-1	NA	TRBJ2-1	TRBD2	TGCGCCAGCAGCCCGCAGGGGAGCGGGGGAAACAATGAGCAGTTCTTC	CASSPQGSGGNNEQFF
TRBV6-5	NA	TRBJ1-5	TRBD1	TGTGCCAGCAGGCCCGACAGGGCTCAGCCCCAGCATTTT	CASRPDRAQPQHF
TRBV6-5	NA	TRBJ1-5	NA	TGTGCCAGCAGCTACCGACAGCTCCCTCAGCCCCAGCATTTT	CASSYRQLPQPQHF
TRBV3-1/TRBV3-2	NA	TRBJ1-2	NA	TGTGCCAGCAGCCAAGATCGACAGATTTATGGCTACACCTTC	CASSQDRQIYGYTF
TRBV9	NA	TRBJ1-1	TRBD1	TGTGCCAGCAGCGTAGGTTTAGGCGGGACAGGGGAGAGTACGAACACTGAAGCTTTCTTT	CASSVGLGGTGESTNTEAFF
TRBV4-3	NA	TRBJ2-5	NA	TGCGCCAGCAGCCAAGAAAGGGACACCCAAGAGACCCAGTACTTC	CASSQERDTQETQYF
TRBV10-3	NA	TRBJ1-6	TRBD1	TGTGCCATCAGTGGGACAGGGGATAATTCAGCCCTCCACTTT	CAISGTGDNSALHF
TRBV27	NA	TRBJ2-7	TRBD2	TGTGCCAGCAGTTCCTATATTTTGACTAGCGGGGTCTCCTACGAGCAGTACTTC	CASSSYILTSGVSYEQYF
TRBV10-3	NA	TRBJ1-4	NA	TGTGCCATCAGTGAGTCGAGACAGGCTAATGAAAAACTGTTTTTT	CAISESRQANEKLFF
TRBV6-5	NA	TRBJ2-5	TRBD1	TGTGCCAGCAGTCCTACAGGGGTTATGGGAGAGACCCAGTACTTC	CASSPTGVMGETQYF
TRBV24-1	NA	TRBJ2-3	NA	TGTGCCACCCGCGGGGCCCCGGAGGGAACGCAGTATTTT	CATRGAPEGTQYF
TRBV29-1	NA	TRBJ2-7	NA	TGCAGCGTTGAAACCGGGTTTTACGAGCAGTACTTC	CSVETGFYEQYF
TRBV14	NA	TRBJ2-2	NA	TGTGCCAGCAGCCAGCAGGGTGGCACCGGGGAGCTGTTTTTT	CASSQQGGTGELFF
TRBV19	NA	TRBJ1-2	TRBD1	TGTGCCAGTAGTATACATGGACAGGAGGGCTACACCTTC	CASSIHGQEGYTF
TRBV5-1	once	TRBJ2-5	NA	TGCGCCAGCAGCTTATCAGGGTTCCAAGAGACCCAGTACTTC	CASSLSGFQETQYF
TRBV5-1	NA	TRBJ1-5	TRBD1	TGCGCCAGCAGCTTTGGGACAGGAAGGGATCAGCCCCAGCATTTT	CASSFGTGRDQPQHF